The 10 T cell receptor beta chains below all came from one sample that was sequenced in a study of T cell repertoires in cytomegalovirus infection. Each CDR3 protein gets one entry after TCRdb re-called the reads with MiXCR. The data hold 700,000 to 950,000 distinct CDR3 sequences, with approximately 32% observed a single time. Their recognized antigens are unknown. Material: cultured CD8+ T cells from PBMCs, obtained from culture after CMV antigen stimulation. The receptors originated from a human donor in good health (CMV status not recorded). Some clones in this sample may be carry-over from other donors' samples.

This clonotype has a handful of counts. The genes are TRBV20-1 and TRBJ1-1; D remains unclear. CDR3 length: 13 residues. Looked up from germline, CDR1 is DFQATT and CDR2 is SNEGSKA (reference sequence). V gave up 3 bases and J gave up 0 bases, with 8 bases separating them. CDR3 in amino acids: CSARFQMNTEAFF. The DNA for the CDR3 is TGCAGTGCTAGGTTTCAAATGAACACTGAAGCTTTCTTT.

In its sample, this clonotype was seen a few times. The V call is TRBV15, the J call TRBJ2-3; D may be TRBD1 (6 bases). Per the germline V gene, CDR1 is LNHNV and CDR2 is YYDKDF (reference sequence). The V gene lost 1 base and the J gene lost 1 base, with 12 bases spanning the gap. This CDR3 contains 16 residues. The DNA of the CDR3 is TGTGCCACCAGCAGAGGGGGGCGTCGCCGCACAGATACGCAGTATTTT. Translation gives CATSRGGRRRTDTQYF.

The gene calls are TRBV11-2 and TRBJ2-2, with D unclear. The CDR3 is 13 amino acids. The germline V gene has CDR1 SGHAT and CDR2 FQNNGV. Trimming took 2 bases from V and 9 from J, leaving 10 bases between them. CDR3 sequence reads: CASSLRSERELFF. DNA of the CDR3: TGTGCCAGCAGCTTAAGGTCGGAGAGGGAGCTGTTTTTT.

The gene calls are TRBV10-2 and TRBJ2-5; D might be TRBD2 (5 bases). The CDR3 contains 16 residues. CDR1 and CDR2 (germline): WSHSY, SAAADI. V dropped 3 bases and J dropped 0 bases, with 14 bases sitting between them. The CDR3 reads CASSDPVEGYQETQYF. The CDR3 region has the DNA TGCGCCAGCAGTGACCCCGTCGAGGGATACCAAGAGACCCAGTACTTC.

This clonotype was detected a few times. The chain links TRBV5-1 to TRBJ1-5; TRBD1 might be the D (6 bases). The germline V gene encodes CDR1 SGHRS and CDR2 YFSETQ. There are 15 residues in the CDR3. V lost 3 bases and J 6 bases, leaving 16 bases between the germline ends. The CDR3 coding sequence is TGCGCCAGCAGCTCCGAGGGGGTAAGGGGTCAGCCCCAGCATTTT. Protein: CASSSEGVRGQPQHF.

This chain joins TRBV20-1 and TRBJ2-7; D unclear. The CDR3 extends over 12 amino acids. V shed 0 bases and J shed 4 bases, with 7 bases lying between them. Germline V gives CDR1 DFQATT, CDR2 SNEGSKA (reference sequence). CDR3 protein: CSARDVTYEQYF. CDR3 in DNA: TGCAGTGCTAGAGATGTGACGTACGAGCAGTACTTC.

This clonotype was seen more than once but under ten times. The chain joins TRBV20-1 to TRBJ2-2; 7 bases are a match to TRBD2. The V gene's germline CDR1 is DFQATT and CDR2 SNEGSKA (reference sequence). This CDR3 contains 15 residues. V shed 6 bases, J shed 4 bases, and the junction held 11 bases outside the gene matches. The CDR3 DNA reads TGCAGTGCCCTCAACGGGAGGCCGAGCACCGGGGAGCTGTTTTTT. Protein sequence: CSALNGRPSTGELFF.

This clonotype was observed a handful of times. The V call is TRBV15, the J call TRBJ1-2; D unresolved. V was clipped by 5 bases and J by 8 bases, with 21 bases between them. CDR1 is LNHNV and CDR2 is YYDKDF in the germline V gene (reference sequence). The CDR3 is made up of 15 amino acids. DNA for the CDR3: TGTGCCACCAGCTCCTCCCCCAGGACCGCGATAGGCTACACCTTC. Translating gives CATSSSPRTAIGYTF.

V and J are TRBV7-9 and TRBJ1-2; no definite D call. The CDR3 covers 13 residues. V lost 1 base and J lost 4, with 7 bases in between. The germline CDR1 and CDR2 sequences are SEHNR and FQNEAQ (reference sequence). The DNA of the CDR3 is TGTGCCAGCAGCTTAGACTTGAGCTATGGCTACACCTTC. Protein: CASSLDLSYGYTF.

This clonotype has a handful of counts. The chain combines TRBV28 with TRBJ2-7; tentative D call: TRBD2 (5 bases). Germline V gene data show CDR1 as MDHEN and CDR2 as SYDVKM. CDR3 length equals 13 residues. Trimming cost V 4 bases and J 3 bases, with 10 bases left between them. This CDR3 is CASSSDSLYEQYV. The CDR3 DNA reads TGTGCCAGCAGTTCGGACTCCCTCTACGAGCAGTACGTC.